These T cell receptor beta chains were read from a single sample in a study of breast tumors, draining lymph nodes, adjacent tissues. Each CDR3 protein is one row after TCRdb ran MiXCR on the multiplex PCR reads. Among around 110,000 distinct CDR3 sequences listed, around 30% were seen once. Sequencing was carried out using axillary lymph node tissue. The origin of the receptors is a female donor with breast cancer. Some clones in this sample may be carry-over from other donors' samples. CDR3s include the opening cysteine and the closing phenylalanine or tryptophan. Fields, in order: V gene, D gene, clone size, J gene, CDR3 DNA, CDR3 protein. A D gene is named only where the DNA matches it firmly. Clone sizes are given selectively: once, few, many, or a class where the clone is expanded.

TRBV2	TRBD1	many	TRBJ1-2	TGTGCCAGCAGTGAAGATGAGGGGGCGGTCTATGGCTACACCTTC	CASSEDEGAVYGYTF
TRBV12-3/TRBV12-4	TRBD2	.	TRBJ2-3	TGTGCCAGCAGCGGGCGGGAGAGCACAGATACGCAGTATTTT	CASSGRESTDTQYF
TRBV19	.	many	TRBJ2-1	TGTGCCAGTAGCGATCCGAGCTCCTACAATGAGCAGTTCTTC	CASSDPSSYNEQFF
TRBV6-6	TRBD1	few	TRBJ1-6	TGTGCCAGCAGTGATCAAGGTGGCCACAGGGGGTATTCTTATAATTCACCCCTCCACTTT	CASSDQGGHRGYSYNSPLHF
TRBV5-1	TRBD1	many	TRBJ2-1	TGCGCCAGCAGCTTGAGGCAGGGGGCCGTCAATGAGCAGTTCTTC	CASSLRQGAVNEQFF
TRBV5-6	.	many	TRBJ2-1	TGTGCCAGCAGCTTGGGAAGCAGCGACAATGAGCAGTTCTTC	CASSLGSSDNEQFF
TRBV20-1	TRBD2	.	TRBJ2-2	TGCAGTGCTAGACTAGCGGGAGCGGATTCCGGGGAGCTGTTTTTT	CSARLAGADSGELFF
TRBV20-1	.	.	TRBJ1-4	TGCAGTGCAGTGGGGGGGGGGCGAGGAACTAATGAAAAACTGTTTTTT	CSAVGGGRGTNEKLFF
TRBV5-1	TRBD1	.	TRBJ2-3	TGCGCCAGCAGCCAGGGGGCAGGGCCAGATACGCAGTATTTT	CASSQGAGPDTQYF
TRBV7-9	.	medium-sized	TRBJ2-3	TGTGCCAGCAGCTCCCGGGTGGGCGGGTCCACAGATACGCAGTATTTT	CASSSRVGGSTDTQYF
TRBV9	TRBD1	.	TRBJ1-4	TGTGCCAGCAGCGTAGAGGGACAGGGGGCTGGAGAAAAACTGTTTTTT	CASSVEGQGAGEKLFF
TRBV29-1	TRBD1	.	TRBJ2-7	TGCAGCGTTCGGGGAGGGACAGGGGGCCCCTACGAACAGGACTTC	CSVRGGTGGPYEQDF
TRBV7-2	TRBD2	many	TRBJ2-7	TGTGCCAGCAGTCTGACTAGCGGGGGGCCCACCTACGAGCAGTACTTC	CASSLTSGGPTYEQYF
TRBV12-5	.	few	TRBJ1-1	TGTGCTAGTGAGGGCAGCATGAACACTGAAGCTTTCTTT	CASEGSMNTEAFF
TRBV6-6	TRBD1	many	TRBJ1-2	TGTGCCACCATACCGGGACAGGGATTTGGCTACACCTTC	CATIPGQGFGYTF
TRBV12-3/TRBV12-4	.	many	TRBJ1-4	TGTGCCAGCAGTGTAGGGCCATCCAATAATGAAAAACTGTTTTTT	CASSVGPSNNEKLFF
TRBV29-1	.	.	TRBJ1-3	TGCAGCGTTGAAGAATGGGATAACTATGGAAACACCATATATTTT	CSVEEWDNYGNTIYF
TRBV10-1	.	once	TRBJ1-3	TGCGCCAGCAGTGAGGGACAGAGCCTCTCTGGAAACACCATATATTTT	CASSEGQSLSGNTIYF
TRBV2	.	many	TRBJ1-6	TGTGCCAGCAGTCCTGACAGGAGTAAGAGTTCACCCCTCCACTTT	CASSPDRSKSSPLHF
TRBV20-1	TRBD1	many	TRBJ2-1	TGCAGTGCTGCCACAGGGGGTTCCTACAATGAGCAGTTCTTC	CSAATGGSYNEQFF
TRBV7-6	.	many	TRBJ1-5	TGTGCCAGCAGCTTCAGGCGTAACCTCAGGAGTGGGCCCCAGCATTTT	CASSFRRNLRSGPQHF
TRBV7-8	.	many	TRBJ2-5	TGTGCCAGCAGCTTAAGACTAGTCGTCGAGACCCAGTACTTC	CASSLRLVVETQYF
TRBV6-5	.	few	TRBJ2-1	TGTGCCAGCAGTCAATTAGACAGGAAAAGGAATGAGCAGTTCTTC	CASSQLDRKRNEQFF
TRBV4-1	.	medium-sized	TRBJ2-1	TGCGCCAGCAGGGGCCACAATGAGCAGTTCTTC	CASRGHNEQFF
TRBV6-5	.	many	TRBJ1-2	TGTGCCAGCAGTTACGGGGGTTCCTACTATGGCTACACCTTC	CASSYGGSYYGYTF
TRBV6-2/TRBV6-3	TRBD1	.	TRBJ2-2	TGTGCCAGCAGTTGGACAGGGGGGAACACCGGGGAGCTGTTTTTT	CASSWTGGNTGELFF
TRBV25-1	TRBD1	.	TRBJ1-6	TGTGCCAGCAAAAACCGGGACAGAAATTCACCCCTCCACTTT	CASKNRDRNSPLHF
TRBV29-1	.	.	TRBJ1-2	.	CSVRLITEAFFGQGYTF